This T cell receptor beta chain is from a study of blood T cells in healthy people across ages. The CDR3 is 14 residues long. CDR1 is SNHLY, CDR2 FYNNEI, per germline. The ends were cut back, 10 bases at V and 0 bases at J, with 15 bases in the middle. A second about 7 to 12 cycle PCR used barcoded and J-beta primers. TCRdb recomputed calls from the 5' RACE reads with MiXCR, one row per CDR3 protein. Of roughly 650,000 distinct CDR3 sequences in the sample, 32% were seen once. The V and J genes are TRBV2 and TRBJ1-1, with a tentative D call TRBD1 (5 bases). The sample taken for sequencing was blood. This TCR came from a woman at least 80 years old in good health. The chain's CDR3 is CATRTGLMNTEAFF. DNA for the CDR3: TGTGCCACCCGGACGGGACTCATGAACACTGAAGCTTTCTTT.